This is a list of T cell receptor beta chains from one sample in a study of cytomegalovirus exposure and HLA in healthy donors. Sequencing used immunoSEQ multiplex PCR; TCRdb keeps in-frame clones, though not all of them. There are fewer than 100,000 clones in the sample; about 78% occur only once, and 1.1% lies in the top ten. The source material was PBMCs. Receptors were obtained from a male donor in good health and CMV-seronegative. CDR3s include the opening cysteine and the closing phenylalanine or tryptophan. A D gene is named only where the DNA matches it firmly. Only part of the rows carry a size: once, few, many, or a class if the clone is expanded.

V gene: TRBV25-1; CDR3 length: 13; J gene: TRBJ1-3; D gene: NA; clone size: NA; CDR3 DNA: TGTGCCAGCAGTGAATTTTTAGGAAACACCATATATTTT; CDR3 protein: CASSEFLGNTIYF
V gene: TRBV5-1; CDR3 length: 14; J gene: TRBJ2-5; D gene: TRBD1; clone size: few; CDR3 DNA: TGCGCCAGCAGCTTGGGACAGGGGCACGAGACCCAGTACTTC; CDR3 protein: CASSLGQGHETQYF
V gene: TRBV30; CDR3 length: 12; J gene: TRBJ2-7; D gene: TRBD1; clone size: NA; CDR3 DNA: TGTGCCTGGGGACAGGGGGCCCACGAGCAGTACTTC; CDR3 protein: CAWGQGAHEQYF
V gene: TRBV2; CDR3 length: 14; J gene: TRBJ2-7; D gene: TRBD2; clone size: NA; CDR3 DNA: TGTGCCAGCAGTGAATCTAGCGGAAGCTACGAGCAGTACTTC; CDR3 protein: CASSESSGSYEQYF
V gene: TRBV5-4; CDR3 length: 14; J gene: TRBJ2-1; D gene: TRBD1; clone size: NA; CDR3 DNA: TGTGCCAGCACCCGGGACAGGGTGAGTAATGAGCAGTTCTTC; CDR3 protein: CASTRDRVSNEQFF
V gene: TRBV7-6; CDR3 length: 15; J gene: TRBJ2-1; D gene: TRBD1; clone size: NA; CDR3 DNA: TGTGCCAGCAGCTTGGGGGACAGGGCCTACAATGAGCAGTTCTTC; CDR3 protein: CASSLGDRAYNEQFF
V gene: TRBV9; CDR3 length: 17; J gene: TRBJ1-2; D gene: NA; clone size: few; CDR3 DNA: TGTGCCAGCAGCCCCCACCCTGGGGAGTATTCTAACTATGGCTACACCTTC; CDR3 protein: CASSPHPGEYSNYGYTF
V gene: TRBV19; CDR3 length: 15; J gene: TRBJ2-3; D gene: TRBD2; clone size: few; CDR3 DNA: TGTGCCAGTACGGGAGGGCGGCCTCGCACAGATACGCAGTATTTT; CDR3 protein: CASTGGRPRTDTQYF
V gene: TRBV18; CDR3 length: 15; J gene: TRBJ1-3; D gene: NA; clone size: NA; CDR3 DNA: TGTGCCAGCTCACAGTCCCAAGCAACTGGAAACACCATATATTTT; CDR3 protein: CASSQSQATGNTIYF
V gene: TRBV5-6; CDR3 length: 18; J gene: TRBJ2-3; D gene: TRBD1; clone size: few; CDR3 DNA: TGTGCCAGCAGCTCCTTACGCCGGGACAGAAGGGAGCTTTATACGCAGTATTTT; CDR3 protein: CASSSLRRDRRELYTQYF
V gene: TRBV19; CDR3 length: 15; J gene: TRBJ2-1; D gene: TRBD1; clone size: NA; CDR3 DNA: TGTGCCAGTAGTATGGACAGGGGGCATCGTGATGAGCAGTTCTTC; CDR3 protein: CASSMDRGHRDEQFF
V gene: TRBV7-9; CDR3 length: 16; J gene: TRBJ2-5; D gene: TRBD2; clone size: NA; CDR3 DNA: TGTGCCAGCAGCTTAGGGACTAGCGGGGGACAAGAGACCCAGTACTTC; CDR3 protein: CASSLGTSGGQETQYF
V gene: TRBV4-2; CDR3 length: 15; J gene: TRBJ2-3; D gene: NA; clone size: NA; CDR3 DNA: TGTGCCAGCAGCCAAGATAGCGAGCCGACAGATACGCAGTATTTT; CDR3 protein: CASSQDSEPTDTQYF
V gene: TRBV5-1; CDR3 length: 16; J gene: TRBJ2-2; D gene: TRBD1; clone size: NA; CDR3 DNA: TGCGCCAGCAGCTTGGTACAGGGGTCGCACACCGGGGAGCTGTTTTTT; CDR3 protein: CASSLVQGSHTGELFF
V gene: TRBV19; CDR3 length: 15; J gene: TRBJ2-7; D gene: TRBD1; clone size: NA; CDR3 DNA: TGTGCCAGTAGTATAGGTGGGACAGGGGGCTACGAGCAGTACTTC; CDR3 protein: CASSIGGTGGYEQYF
V gene: TRBV30; CDR3 length: 13; J gene: TRBJ1-6; D gene: TRBD1; clone size: NA; CDR3 DNA: TGTGCCTGGACCGGGACAGGGCGATCACCCCTCAACTTT; CDR3 protein: CAWTGTGRSPLNF
V gene: TRBV2; CDR3 length: 15; J gene: TRBJ1-1; D gene: NA; clone size: NA; CDR3 DNA: TGTGCCAGCAGTTCGGAGCGAGGCATGAACACTGAAGCTTTCTTT; CDR3 protein: CASSSERGMNTEAFF
V gene: TRBV28; CDR3 length: 13; J gene: TRBJ2-3; D gene: NA; clone size: few; CDR3 DNA: TGTGCCAGCATCTCAGGCCGCACAGATACGCAGTATTTT; CDR3 protein: CASISGRTDTQYF
V gene: TRBV18; CDR3 length: 14; J gene: TRBJ1-1; D gene: TRBD1; clone size: NA; CDR3 DNA: TGTGCCAGCTCAGGGACAGGGGATGGGACTGAAGCTTTCTTT; CDR3 protein: CASSGTGDGTEAFF
V gene: TRBV5-1; CDR3 length: 16; J gene: TRBJ2-1; D gene: TRBD2; clone size: NA; CDR3 DNA: TGCGCCAGCAGCTCCGGAGGAGCGGGGGTACACAATGAGCAGTTCTTC; CDR3 protein: CASSSGGAGVHNEQFF
V gene: TRBV18; CDR3 length: 15; J gene: TRBJ2-7; D gene: TRBD2; clone size: NA; CDR3 DNA: TGTGCCAGCTCACCCTCCGGGACTACGAATTACGAGCAGTACTTC; CDR3 protein: CASSPSGTTNYEQYF
V gene: TRBV30; CDR3 length: 13; J gene: TRBJ2-5; D gene: NA; clone size: NA; CDR3 DNA: TGTGCCTGGAGGTCCCGAGGTCAAGAGACCCAGTACTTC; CDR3 protein: CAWRSRGQETQYF
V gene: TRBV6-1; CDR3 length: 14; J gene: TRBJ1-5; D gene: NA; clone size: NA; CDR3 DNA: TGTGCCAGCTCTTCGTCCAGGGGAAATCAGCCCCAGAATTTT; CDR3 protein: CASSSSRGNQPQNF
V gene: TRBV18; CDR3 length: 14; J gene: TRBJ2-7; D gene: TRBD1; clone size: NA; CDR3 DNA: TGTGCCAGCTCACCTACGACAGGGACCTACGAGCAGTACTTC; CDR3 protein: CASSPTTGTYEQYF
V gene: TRBV18; CDR3 length: 18; J gene: TRBJ2-6; D gene: TRBD1; clone size: NA; CDR3 DNA: TGTGCCAGCTCACCCCTCGGACAGGGGGCAGGTGGGGCCAACGTCCTGACTTTC; CDR3 protein: CASSPLGQGAGGANVLTF
V gene: TRBV27; CDR3 length: 18; J gene: TRBJ2-1; D gene: TRBD2; clone size: NA; CDR3 DNA: TGTGCCAGCAGTTTATACCGAGGGACTAGCGGGCCGTACAATGAGCAGTTCTTC; CDR3 protein: CASSLYRGTSGPYNEQFF
V gene: TRBV4-1; CDR3 length: 16; J gene: TRBJ2-3; D gene: TRBD2; clone size: NA; CDR3 DNA: TGCGCCAGCAGCCAAATCATAGCGGGAGGAGGAGATACGCAGTATTTT; CDR3 protein: CASSQIIAGGGDTQYF
V gene: TRBV6-5; CDR3 length: 15; J gene: TRBJ2-1; D gene: TRBD2; clone size: NA; CDR3 DNA: TGTGCCAGCAGCCGGACTAGCGGGGGGGCCTCGGAGCAGTTCTTC; CDR3 protein: CASSRTSGGASEQFF